A single sample gave rise to the 16 T cell receptor beta chains below, sequenced in a study of identical twins. TCRdb re-called the 5' RACE reads with MiXCR, one entry per CDR3 protein. Altogether about 500,000 distinct CDR3 sequences are present, 14% being singletons, with the ten largest covering approximately 1%. The sample was also reused in another study, on yellow fever vaccine responses in identical twins.

The specimen sequenced was CD4+ T cells sorted from blood. The source is a woman under 30 in good health.

The chain recombines TRBV20-1 with TRBJ2-2, with D perhaps TRBD2 (5 bases). CDR3 length equals 16 residues. V shed 0 bases and J shed 4 bases, with 15 bases lying between them. Germline V gene sequence: CDR1 DFQATT, CDR2 SNEGSKA (reference sequence). CDR3 sequence: CSARDPTRVGTGELFF. CDR3 in DNA: TGCAGTGCTAGAGACCCTACTAGAGTCGGCACCGGGGAGCTGTTTTTT.

The rearrangement uses TRBV4-1 and TRBJ1-1, with D uncertain. CDR3 length equals 13 residues. The V end lost 4 bases, the J end lost 5 bases, and 11 bases lay between the germline ends. Germline V gene sequence: CDR1 MGHRA, CDR2 YSYEKL. The CDR3, as DNA: TGCGCCAGCAGCCTGGTGGGGTTAACTGAAGCTTTCTTT. It encodes CASSLVGLTEAFF.

The V call is TRBV20-1, the J call TRBJ2-3; D is uncertain. CDR1 DFQATT and CDR2 SNEGSKA come from the germline V gene (reference sequence). The CDR3 covers 14 residues. Trimming pared 3 bases from V and 0 bases from J, leaving 10 bases between. In nucleotides, the CDR3 is TGCAGTGCTAGGAAGACATCTAGCACAGATACGCAGTATTTT. It specifies CSARKTSSTDTQYF.

This clonotype was seen a few times. The chain is built from TRBV4-3 and TRBJ2-1; D unclear. This CDR3 spans 13 amino acids. CDR1 and CDR2 (germline): LGHNA, YSLEER. V was pared by 0 bases and J by 12 bases, with 12 bases between. CDR3 sequence: CASSQESAMAQFF. The CDR3 coding sequence is TGCGCCAGCAGCCAAGAGAGCGCAATGGCGCAGTTCTTC.

This clonotype was observed a few times. The genes are TRBV14 and TRBJ2-7, with 9 bases identical to TRBD1. Per germline, CDR1 SGHDN and CDR2 FVKESK. This CDR3 contains 17 residues. V lost 4 bases, J lost 6 bases, and 16 bases stayed unmatched. CDR3 coding DNA: TGTGCCAGCAGCCGAATTCTCACCGGGACAGGGAGCGCCGAGCAGTACTTC. Translation: CASSRILTGTGSAEQYF.

This clonotype was counted ten times or more. This chain uses TRBV7-2 with TRBJ2-7; D is unresolved. This CDR3 is built from 12 residues. The V and J ends lost 2 bases and 4 bases respectively, with 6 bases between them. Germline V gene lookup returns CDR1 SGHTA and CDR2 FQGNSA. CDR3 coding DNA: TGTGCCAGCAGCTTACCCCCTTACGAGCAGTACTTC. Its protein is CASSLPPYEQYF.

Many counts were recorded for this clonotype. This chain uses TRBV20-1 with TRBJ2-7; tentative D call: TRBD2 (6 bases). V dropped 0 bases and J dropped 2 bases, with 14 bases sitting between them. The length of the CDR3 is 15 residues. CDR1 is DFQATT, CDR2 SNEGSKA, per germline (reference sequence). The CDR3 loop is CSARDLTASAYEQYF. The CDR3 DNA reads as TGCAGTGCTAGAGATTTAACGGCTAGCGCCTACGAGCAGTACTTC.

This chain joins TRBV15 and TRBJ2-1; D is perhaps TRBD1 or TRBD2 (5 bases each). There are 15 residues in the CDR3. CDR1 is LNHNV, CDR2 YYDKDF, per germline (reference sequence). Trimming cost V 3 bases and J 3 bases, with 12 bases left between them. The CDR3 DNA sequence: TGTGCCACCAGCAGGATCAGGGAGCTCTACAATGAGCAGTTCTTC. Protein: CATSRIRELYNEQFF.

There are a few counts of this clonotype. The gene calls are TRBV6-2 or TRBV6-3 and TRBJ2-1, with TRBD2 matching 14 bases. Germline V gene sequence: CDR1 MNHEY, CDR2 SVGEGT. V trimming: 4 bases; J trimming: 7 bases; junction bases outside the gene matches: 9. This CDR3 contains 17 residues. The CDR3 DNA sequence: TGTGCCAGCAGTTTCAGACTAGCGGGGGGGCCGAAAAATGAGCAGTTCTTC. Protein: CASSFRLAGGPKNEQFF.

Only a few counts were recorded for this clonotype. The V call is TRBV6-2 or TRBV6-3, the J call TRBJ2-7; D gene uncertain. CDR1 is MNHEY and CDR2 is SVGEGT in the germline V gene. The CDR3 length is 12 residues. Between the trimmed V and J ends, which lost 7 bases and 4 bases, there was a span of 11 bases. The CDR3 DNA reads as TGTGCCAGCACCTCCCAAGGATACGAGCAGTACTTC. It is translated as CASTSQGYEQYF.

In this sample, this clonotype turned up many times. The gene calls are TRBV7-6 and TRBJ1-1, with TRBD1 matching 8 bases. The germline CDR1 and CDR2 sequences are SGHVS and FNYEAQ. V lost 1 base and J lost 11; bases outside the gene matches: 12. This CDR3 is 15 amino acids long. The CDR3 loop reads CASSLGQGQGGSAFF. The CDR3 DNA is TGTGCCAGCAGCTTAGGTCAAGGACAGGGAGGTTCGGCTTTCTTT.

This clonotype came up a few times. The rearrangement links TRBV7-9 to TRBJ2-1; 13 positions agree with TRBD2. Per germline, CDR1 SEHNR and CDR2 FQNEAQ (reference sequence). The CDR3 runs 16 residues. The ends lost 5 bases at V and 8 bases at J; junction bases unmatched: 9. The CDR3 coding sequence is TGTGCCAGCAGCCTTTCCGGGACTAGCGGGATTGATGAGCAGTTCTTC. This translates into CASSLSGTSGIDEQFF.

In this sample, this clonotype turned up a few times. V gene TRBV24-1 combines with J gene TRBJ2-5, with a tentative D call TRBD1 (6 bases). This CDR3 spans 13 amino acids. Trimming removed 2 bases at V and 5 bases at J, with 8 bases between. Germline lookup yields CDR1 KGHDR and CDR2 SFDVKD. CDR3 sequence: CATSDSGVETQYF. The CDR3 DNA sequence: TGTGCCACCAGTGATTCAGGGGTTGAGACCCAGTACTTC.

This clonotype was seen only a few times. The chain combines TRBV15 with TRBJ2-2; 8 bases match TRBD2. V was pared by 8 bases and J by 7 bases, with 9 bases of the junction left unmatched. Germline CDR1 LNHNV, CDR2 YYDKDF (reference sequence). The CDR3 runs to 14 residues. As DNA, the CDR3 is TGTGCCACCCGGGGCCAGCGGGGGTACGGGGAGCTGTTTTTT. Its protein is CATRGQRGYGELFF.

This clonotype was counted at least ten times. The chain has TRBV4-3 and TRBJ1-2; D call uncertain. V shed 1 base and J shed 3 bases, with 9 bases lying between them. Per germline, CDR1 LGHNA and CDR2 YSLEER. The CDR3 has 14 amino acids. The CDR3 region has the DNA TGCGCCAGCAGCCAAGGCCCTCTGGACTATGGCTACACCTTC. This encodes CASSQGPLDYGYTF.

V and J are TRBV7-2 and TRBJ2-1; TRBD1 or TRBD2 may be the D gene (5 bases each). From germline, CDR1 is SGHTA and CDR2 FQGNSA. The CDR3 extends over 15 amino acids. The V end lost 5 bases, the J end lost 4 bases, and 15 bases lay between the germline ends. The CDR3 coding sequence is TGTGCCAGCAGCCCCACCGGGGACCAGTACAATGAGCAGTTCTTC. Amino acid sequence: CASSPTGDQYNEQFF.